This T cell receptor beta chain originates from a study of T-cell reconstitution after alpha-beta-depleted transplantation in children. The table lists this clonotype with many counts. Preparation of the TCRbeta library was carried out with unique molecular identifiers. TCRdb re-analysed the PCR reads in MiXCR, keeping a single row per CDR3 protein. The data contain 150,000 to 200,000 distinct CDR3 sequences, about 6.8% of them seen just once; the ten biggest clones take up 3% to 3.5%. Deletions cut 6 bases from V and 2 bases from J, with 6 bases between. The CDR3 spans 11 residues. Germline loops: CDR1 SQVTM, CDR2 ANQGSEA.

The sequence came from a human donor who donated a stem cell graft to a child with Wiskott-Aldrich syndrome. Material: PBMCs from the stem cell graft donor, obtained from the stem cell graft. The chain employs TRBV29-1 and TRBJ2-3; no firm D call. CDR3 residues: CSVVITDTQYF. The DNA for the CDR3 is TGCAGCGTGGTAATCACAGATACGCAGTATTTT.